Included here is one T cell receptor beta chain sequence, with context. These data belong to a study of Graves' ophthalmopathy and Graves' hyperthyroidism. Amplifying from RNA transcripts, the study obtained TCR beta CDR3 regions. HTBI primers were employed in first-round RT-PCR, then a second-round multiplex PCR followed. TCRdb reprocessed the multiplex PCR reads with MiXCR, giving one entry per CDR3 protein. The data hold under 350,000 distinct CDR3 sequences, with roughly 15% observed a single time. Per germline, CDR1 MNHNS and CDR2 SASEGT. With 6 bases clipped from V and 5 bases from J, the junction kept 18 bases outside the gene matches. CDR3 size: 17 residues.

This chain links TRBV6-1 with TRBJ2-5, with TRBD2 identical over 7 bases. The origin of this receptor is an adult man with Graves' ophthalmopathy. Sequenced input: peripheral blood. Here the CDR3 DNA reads TGTGCCAGCAGACCCGGAATGGGGGGGGGAGGTTGGGAGACCCAGTACTTC. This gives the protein CASRPGMGGGGWETQYF.